The rows below give T cell receptor beta chains drawn from one sample of a study of a mutant IDH1 vaccine in newly diagnosed glioma. The assay was immunoSEQ multiplex PCR, and TCRdb's table has in-frame clones only and misses some. The sample has tens of thousands of clones, roughly 87% seen once. Their antigens remain unidentified. This specimen consisted of PBMCs, obtained from a glioma patient whose treatment included an IDH1 peptide vaccine. The receptors were gathered from a man aged 35 to 55 with glioma. Some clones in this sample may be carry-over from other donors' samples. The CDR3 runs from the conserved cysteine through the conserved F or W. The D gene is left open where the match is weak. The size entry is marked missing in some rows and otherwise reads once, few, many or a size class.

clone_size: -; v_call: TRBV11-2; j_call: TRBJ1-2; d_call: -; cdr3_aa: CASSLTGRSEGAYGYTF; cdr3_nt: TGTGCCAGCAGCCTCACCGGGCGCTCCGAAGGGGCTTATGGCTACACCTTC
clone_size: few; v_call: TRBV29-1; j_call: TRBJ1-5; d_call: TRBD1; cdr3_aa: CSVETGGGQPQHF; cdr3_nt: TGCAGCGTTGAAACAGGGGGTGGTCAGCCCCAGCATTTT
clone_size: -; v_call: TRBV5-8; j_call: TRBJ2-7; d_call: -; cdr3_aa: CASSWARTAFAYEQYF; cdr3_nt: TGTGCCAGCAGCTGGGCCCGGACAGCCTTCGCCTACGAGCAGTACTTC
clone_size: -; v_call: TRBV12-5; j_call: TRBJ1-6; d_call: -; cdr3_aa: CASGSGGSSYNSPLHF; cdr3_nt: TGTGCTAGTGGTTCGGGAGGGAGCTCCTATAATTCACCCCTCCACTTT
clone_size: -; v_call: TRBV7-2; j_call: TRBJ2-1; d_call: TRBD2; cdr3_aa: CASSFTTSGANNEQFF; cdr3_nt: TGTGCCAGCAGCTTCACTACTAGCGGGGCTAACAATGAGCAGTTCTTC
clone_size: -; v_call: TRBV2; j_call: TRBJ1-1; d_call: -; cdr3_aa: CASSERVKQGRTEAFF; cdr3_nt: TGTGCCAGCAGTGAACGTGTAAAACAGGGTAGGACTGAAGCTTTCTTT
clone_size: once; v_call: TRBV5-1; j_call: TRBJ2-3; d_call: TRBD2; cdr3_aa: CASARTSGGTDTQYF; cdr3_nt: TGCGCCAGCGCCCGGACTAGCGGGGGCACAGATACGCAGTATTTT
clone_size: few; v_call: TRBV6-4; j_call: TRBJ2-2; d_call: TRBD1; cdr3_aa: CASSGTGYDTGELFF; cdr3_nt: TGTGCCAGCAGTGGGACAGGGTACGACACCGGGGAGCTGTTTTTT
clone_size: -; v_call: TRBV7-9; j_call: TRBJ2-2; d_call: TRBD1; cdr3_aa: CASSPETGEPTGELFF; cdr3_nt: TGTGCCAGCAGCCCCGAGACAGGGGAACCCACCGGGGAGCTGTTTTTT
clone_size: -; v_call: TRBV10-1; j_call: TRBJ2-3; d_call: -; cdr3_aa: CASSSKGLPTDTQYF; cdr3_nt: TGCGCCAGCAGTTCGAAAGGGCTCCCCACAGATACGCAGTATTTT
clone_size: -; v_call: TRBV19; j_call: TRBJ2-4; d_call: TRBD1; cdr3_aa: CASSSLTGGKAKNIQYF; cdr3_nt: TGTGCCAGTAGTTCACTGACAGGGGGCAAAGCCAAAAACATTCAGTACTTC
clone_size: -; v_call: TRBV2; j_call: TRBJ2-7; d_call: TRBD2; cdr3_aa: CASRDSGGGQYF; cdr3_nt: TGTGCCAGCAGAGACTCGGGGGGTGGGCAGTACTTC
clone_size: -; v_call: TRBV5-6; j_call: TRBJ1-1; d_call: -; cdr3_aa: CASSLLSGFMNTEAFF; cdr3_nt: TGTGCCAGCAGCTTGTTATCAGGATTTATGAACACTGAAGCTTTCTTT
clone_size: -; v_call: TRBV30; j_call: TRBJ2-7; d_call: TRBD1; cdr3_aa: CAWSLNLGQGRPGPYF; cdr3_nt: TGTGCCTGGAGTCTTAACCTGGGACAGGGGAGACCCGGTCCTTACTTC
clone_size: -; v_call: TRBV6-1; j_call: TRBJ1-1; d_call: -; cdr3_aa: CASSGQHTVEAFF; cdr3_nt: TGTGCCAGCAGTGGACAGCACACTGTTGAAGCTTTCTTT
clone_size: -; v_call: TRBV5-5; j_call: TRBJ1-2; d_call: TRBD1; cdr3_aa: CASSLAGGDRVYGYTF; cdr3_nt: TGTGCCAGCAGCTTAGCCGGAGGGGACAGAGTCTATGGCTACACCTTC
clone_size: -; v_call: TRBV28; j_call: TRBJ1-2; d_call: -; cdr3_aa: CASSPGHNYGYTF; cdr3_nt: TGTGCCAGCAGTCCAGGGCATAACTATGGCTACACCTTC
clone_size: -; v_call: TRBV7-8; j_call: TRBJ2-1; d_call: TRBD2; cdr3_aa: CASSHPGTSGNEQFF; cdr3_nt: TGTGCCAGCAGCCATCCCGGGACTAGCGGCAATGAGCAGTTCTTC
clone_size: -; v_call: TRBV5-5; j_call: TRBJ2-5; d_call: TRBD1; cdr3_aa: CASSPRQGETQYF; cdr3_nt: TGTGCCAGCAGCCCCCGACAGGGAGAGACCCAGTACTTC
clone_size: -; v_call: TRBV10-3; j_call: TRBJ1-2; d_call: TRBD1; cdr3_aa: CAISRGQEGNGYTF; cdr3_nt: TGTGCCATCAGTAGGGGACAGGAAGGGAATGGCTACACCTTC
clone_size: once; v_call: TRBV7-8; j_call: TRBJ1-6; d_call: -; cdr3_aa: CASSSYDGDNSPLHF; cdr3_nt: TGTGCCAGCAGCTCATACGACGGAGATAATTCACCCCTCCACTTT
clone_size: -; v_call: TRBV15; j_call: TRBJ1-1; d_call: TRBD1; cdr3_aa: CATSRAGQGNTEAFF; cdr3_nt: TGTGCCACCAGCAGGGCGGGACAGGGGAACACTGAAGCTTTCTTT
clone_size: -; v_call: TRBV6-5; j_call: TRBJ2-1; d_call: -; cdr3_aa: CASSWGTQNEQFF; cdr3_nt: TGTGCCAGCAGTTGGGGGACTCAAAATGAGCAGTTCTTC
clone_size: few; v_call: TRBV14; j_call: TRBJ2-5; d_call: -; cdr3_aa: CASSFRGGPEETQYF; cdr3_nt: TGTGCCAGCAGCTTCAGGGGTGGGCCTGAAGAGACCCAGTACTTC
clone_size: -; v_call: TRBV7-9; j_call: TRBJ2-2; d_call: TRBD2; cdr3_aa: CASSLSGRRGGHTGELFF; cdr3_nt: TGTGCCAGCAGCTTATCGGGAAGGCGGGGGGGCCACACCGGGGAGCTGTTTTTT
clone_size: -; v_call: TRBV30; j_call: TRBJ2-7; d_call: TRBD1; cdr3_aa: CAWRGDRDRRYEQYF; cdr3_nt: TGTGCCTGGAGGGGAGACCGGGACAGGAGGTACGAGCAGTACTTC
clone_size: -; v_call: TRBV2; j_call: TRBJ1-5; d_call: -; cdr3_aa: CASSLLRPSSNQPQHF; cdr3_nt: TGTGCCAGCAGTCTATTACGGCCGTCATCCAATCAGCCCCAGCATTTT
clone_size: -; v_call: TRBV5-1; j_call: TRBJ1-4; d_call: TRBD1; cdr3_aa: CASSLEKGASEKLFF; cdr3_nt: TGCGCCAGCAGCTTGGAGAAGGGGGCAAGTGAAAAACTGTTTTTT
clone_size: -; v_call: TRBV27; j_call: TRBJ1-4; d_call: -; cdr3_aa: CASSFTGSEKLFF; cdr3_nt: TGTGCCAGCAGTTTTACGGGGTCGGAAAAACTGTTTTTT
clone_size: -; v_call: TRBV11-2; j_call: TRBJ2-7; d_call: -; cdr3_aa: CASSPVARAEYEQYF; cdr3_nt: TGTGCCAGCAGCCCAGTAGCACGGGCGGAATACGAGCAGTACTTC
clone_size: -; v_call: TRBV7-2; j_call: TRBJ1-1; d_call: -; cdr3_aa: CASSFKSDTEAFF; cdr3_nt: TGTGCCAGCAGCTTTAAGTCGGACACTGAAGCTTTCTTT
clone_size: once; v_call: TRBV5-4; j_call: TRBJ1-6; d_call: -; cdr3_aa: CASSLQRNSPLHF; cdr3_nt: TGTGCCAGCAGCCTACAACGGAATTCACCCCTCCACTTT
clone_size: once; v_call: TRBV6-6; j_call: TRBJ1-3; d_call: -; cdr3_aa: CASSYEGNTIYF; cdr3_nt: TGTGCCAGCAGTTACGAGGGAAACACCATATATTTT
clone_size: -; v_call: TRBV15; j_call: TRBJ1-5; d_call: -; cdr3_aa: CATSRGGRNQPQHF; cdr3_nt: TGTGCCACCAGCAGGGGAGGACGGAATCAGCCCCAGCATTTT
clone_size: -; v_call: TRBV10-3; j_call: TRBJ2-6; d_call: -; cdr3_aa: CAISPTGSGANVLTF; cdr3_nt: TGTGCCATCAGTCCCACAGGGTCAGGGGCCAACGTCCTGACTTTC
clone_size: -; v_call: TRBV5-1; j_call: TRBJ1-5; d_call: -; cdr3_aa: CASSPGYGGRNQPQHF; cdr3_nt: TGCGCCAGCAGCCCGGGTTATGGAGGCCGAAATCAGCCCCAGCATTTT
clone_size: -; v_call: TRBV7-8; j_call: TRBJ1-1; d_call: -; cdr3_aa: CASSSYTDRPNTEAFF; cdr3_nt: TGTGCCAGCAGCTCCTACACCGACAGGCCCAACACTGAAGCTTTCTTT
clone_size: -; v_call: TRBV27; j_call: TRBJ1-5; d_call: TRBD1; cdr3_aa: CASSTTGGGQPQHF; cdr3_nt: TGTGCCAGCAGTACCACAGGGGGAGGACAGCCCCAGCATTTT
clone_size: -; v_call: TRBV4-1; j_call: TRBJ1-4; d_call: -; cdr3_aa: CASSQEGFVYEKLFF; cdr3_nt: TGCGCCAGCAGCCAAGAGGGGTTTGTTTATGAAAAACTGTTTTTT
clone_size: -; v_call: TRBV5-1; j_call: TRBJ2-3; d_call: -; cdr3_aa: CASRLGHLSTDTQYF; cdr3_nt: TGCGCCAGCAGACTGGGACACCTTAGCACAGATACGCAGTATTTT
clone_size: -; v_call: TRBV7-8; j_call: TRBJ1-1; d_call: TRBD1; cdr3_aa: CASSLNTGQGGGNEAFF; cdr3_nt: TGTGCCAGCAGCTTAAATACGGGACAGGGGGGTGGTAATGAAGCTTTCTTT
clone_size: -; v_call: TRBV7-8; j_call: TRBJ1-5; d_call: -; cdr3_aa: CASSSVVKTGRVQPQHF; cdr3_nt: TGTGCCAGCAGCTCGGTCGTGAAGACAGGACGCGTACAGCCCCAGCATTTT
clone_size: -; v_call: TRBV27; j_call: TRBJ1-2; d_call: -; cdr3_aa: CASSFNERGNYGYTF; cdr3_nt: TGTGCCAGCAGTTTCAACGAACGAGGGAACTATGGCTACACCTTC
clone_size: -; v_call: TRBV28; j_call: TRBJ2-1; d_call: -; cdr3_aa: CASSSPGGETYNEQFF; cdr3_nt: TGTGCCAGCAGCTCACCAGGAGGAGAAACCTACAATGAGCAGTTCTTC
clone_size: -; v_call: TRBV10-1; j_call: TRBJ1-1; d_call: TRBD1; cdr3_aa: CASSRDRGVTEAFF; cdr3_nt: TGCGCCAGCTCTCGGGACAGGGGAGTCACTGAAGCTTTCTTT
clone_size: -; v_call: TRBV29-1; j_call: TRBJ1-2; d_call: -; cdr3_aa: CSVGEGYGYTF; cdr3_nt: TGCAGCGTTGGGGAGGGTTATGGCTACACCTTC